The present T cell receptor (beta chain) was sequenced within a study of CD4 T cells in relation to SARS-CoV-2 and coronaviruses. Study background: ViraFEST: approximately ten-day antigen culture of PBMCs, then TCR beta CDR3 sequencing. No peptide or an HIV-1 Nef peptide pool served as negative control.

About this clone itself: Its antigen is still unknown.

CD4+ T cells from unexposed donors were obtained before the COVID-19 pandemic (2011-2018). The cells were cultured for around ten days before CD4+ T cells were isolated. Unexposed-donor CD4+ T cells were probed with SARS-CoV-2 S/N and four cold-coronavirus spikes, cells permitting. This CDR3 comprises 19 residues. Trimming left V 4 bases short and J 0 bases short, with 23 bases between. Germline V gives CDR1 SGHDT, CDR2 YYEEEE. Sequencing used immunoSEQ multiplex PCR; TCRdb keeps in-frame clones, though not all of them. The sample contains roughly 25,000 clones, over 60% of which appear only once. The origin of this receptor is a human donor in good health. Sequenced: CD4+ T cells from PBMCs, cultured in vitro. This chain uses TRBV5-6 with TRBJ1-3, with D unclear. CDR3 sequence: CASSRTGPLLQFSGNTIYF. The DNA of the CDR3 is TGTGCCAGCAGCCGGACCGGGCCACTACTACAATTCTCTGGAAACACCATATATTTT.